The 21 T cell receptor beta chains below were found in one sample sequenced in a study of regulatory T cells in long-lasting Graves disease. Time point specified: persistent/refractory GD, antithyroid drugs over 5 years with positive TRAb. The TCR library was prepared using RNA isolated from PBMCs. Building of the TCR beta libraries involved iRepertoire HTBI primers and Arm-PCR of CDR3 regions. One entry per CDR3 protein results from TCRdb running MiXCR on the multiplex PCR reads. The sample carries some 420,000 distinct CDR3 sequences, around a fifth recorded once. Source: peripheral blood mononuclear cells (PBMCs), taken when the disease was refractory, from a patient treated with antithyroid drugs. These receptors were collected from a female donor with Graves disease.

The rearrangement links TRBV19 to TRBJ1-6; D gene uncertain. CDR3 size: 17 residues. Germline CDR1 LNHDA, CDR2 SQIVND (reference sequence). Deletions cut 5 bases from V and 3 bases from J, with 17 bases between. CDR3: CASSESAGGFYNSPLHF. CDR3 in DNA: TGTGCCAGTAGTGAGTCAGCAGGAGGATTCTATAATTCACCCCTCCACTTT.

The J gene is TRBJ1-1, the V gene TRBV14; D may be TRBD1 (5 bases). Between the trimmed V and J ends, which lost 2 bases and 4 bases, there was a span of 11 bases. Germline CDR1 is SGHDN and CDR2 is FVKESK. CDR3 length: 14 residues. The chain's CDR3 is CASSQLGRGTEAFF. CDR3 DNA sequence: TGTGCCAGCAGCCAATTGGGACGGGGCACTGAAGCTTTCTTT.

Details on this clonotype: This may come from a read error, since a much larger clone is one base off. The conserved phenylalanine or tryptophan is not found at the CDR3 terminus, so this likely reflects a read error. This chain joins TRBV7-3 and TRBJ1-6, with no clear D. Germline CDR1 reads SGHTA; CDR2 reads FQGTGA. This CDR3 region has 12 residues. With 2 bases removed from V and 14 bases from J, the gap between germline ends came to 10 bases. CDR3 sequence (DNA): TGTGCCAGCAGCTTAGTAGCGGGAACCCTCCACTTA. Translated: CASSLVAGTLHL.

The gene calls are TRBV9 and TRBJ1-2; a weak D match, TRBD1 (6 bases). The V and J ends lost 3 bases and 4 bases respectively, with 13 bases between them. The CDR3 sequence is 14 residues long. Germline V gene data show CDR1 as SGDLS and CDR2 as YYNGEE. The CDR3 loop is CASSASGGRYGYTF. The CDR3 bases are TGTGCCAGCAGCGCCTCGGGGGGCCGCTATGGCTACACCTTC.

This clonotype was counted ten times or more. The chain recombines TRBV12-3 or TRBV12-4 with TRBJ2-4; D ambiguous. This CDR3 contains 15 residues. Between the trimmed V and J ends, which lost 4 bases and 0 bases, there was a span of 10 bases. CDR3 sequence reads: CASSSEGRAKNIQYF. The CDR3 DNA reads TGTGCCAGCAGTTCTGAAGGTAGAGCCAAAAACATTCAGTACTTC.

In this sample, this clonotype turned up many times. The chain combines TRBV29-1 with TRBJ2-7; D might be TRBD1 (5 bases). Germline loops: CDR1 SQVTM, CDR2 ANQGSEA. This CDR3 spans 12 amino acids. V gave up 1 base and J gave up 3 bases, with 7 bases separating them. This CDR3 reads CSVEGQGYEQYF. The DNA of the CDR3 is TGCAGCGTTGAAGGGCAGGGCTACGAGCAGTACTTC.

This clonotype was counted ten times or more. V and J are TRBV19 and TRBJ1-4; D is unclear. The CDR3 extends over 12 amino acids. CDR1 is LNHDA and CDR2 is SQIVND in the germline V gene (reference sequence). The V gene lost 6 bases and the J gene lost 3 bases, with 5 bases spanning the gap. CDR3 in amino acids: CASSNSNEKLFF. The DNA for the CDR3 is TGTGCCAGTAGCAATTCTAATGAAAAACTGTTTTTT.

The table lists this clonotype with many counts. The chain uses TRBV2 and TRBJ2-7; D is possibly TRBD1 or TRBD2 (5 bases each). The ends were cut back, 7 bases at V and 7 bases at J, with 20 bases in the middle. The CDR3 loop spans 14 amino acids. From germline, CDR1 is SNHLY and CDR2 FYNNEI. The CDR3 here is CASTPGTGFEEQYF. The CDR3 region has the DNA TGTGCCAGCACTCCCGGGACCGGGTTTGAGGAGCAGTACTTC.

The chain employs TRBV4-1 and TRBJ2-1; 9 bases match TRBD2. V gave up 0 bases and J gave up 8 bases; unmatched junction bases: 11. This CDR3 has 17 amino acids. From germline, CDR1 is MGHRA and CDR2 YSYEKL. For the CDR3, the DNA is TGCGCCAGCAGCCAAGATCAGCTCGGTAGCGGGAGCTATGAGCAGTTCTTC. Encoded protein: CASSQDQLGSGSYEQFF.

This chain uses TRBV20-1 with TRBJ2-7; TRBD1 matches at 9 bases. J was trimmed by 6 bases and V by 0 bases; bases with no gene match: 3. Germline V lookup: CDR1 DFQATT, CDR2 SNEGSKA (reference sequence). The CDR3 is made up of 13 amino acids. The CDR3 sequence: CSARDDRGAEQYF. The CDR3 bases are TGCAGTGCTAGAGATGACAGGGGGGCCGAGCAGTACTTC.

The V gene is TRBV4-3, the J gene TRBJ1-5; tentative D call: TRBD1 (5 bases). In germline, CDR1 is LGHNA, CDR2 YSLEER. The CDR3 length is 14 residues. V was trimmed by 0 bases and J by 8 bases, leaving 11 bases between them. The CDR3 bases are TGCGCCAGCAGCCAAGATCCTGGGGGGGAGCCCCAGCATTTT. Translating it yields CASSQDPGGEPQHF.

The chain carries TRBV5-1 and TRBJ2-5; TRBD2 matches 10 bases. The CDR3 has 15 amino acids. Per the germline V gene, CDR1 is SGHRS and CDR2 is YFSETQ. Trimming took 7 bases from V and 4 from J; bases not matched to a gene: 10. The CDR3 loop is CASFLRTSGIETQYF. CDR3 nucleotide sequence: TGCGCCAGCTTCCTGAGGACTAGCGGTATAGAGACCCAGTACTTC. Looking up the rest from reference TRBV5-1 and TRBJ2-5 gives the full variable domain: KAGVTQTPRYLIKTRGQQVTLSCSPISGHRSVSWYQQTPGQGLQFLFEYFSETQRNKGNFPGRFSGRQFSNSRSEMNVSTLELGDSALYLCASFLRTSGIETQYFGPGTRLLVL.

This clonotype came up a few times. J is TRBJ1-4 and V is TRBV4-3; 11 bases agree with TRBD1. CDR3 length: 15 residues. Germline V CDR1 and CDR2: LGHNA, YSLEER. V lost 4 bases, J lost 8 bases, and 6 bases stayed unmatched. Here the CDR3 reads CASSRKGTGGEKLFF. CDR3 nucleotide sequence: TGCGCCAGCAGCCGCAAAGGGACAGGGGGAGAAAAACTGTTTTTT.

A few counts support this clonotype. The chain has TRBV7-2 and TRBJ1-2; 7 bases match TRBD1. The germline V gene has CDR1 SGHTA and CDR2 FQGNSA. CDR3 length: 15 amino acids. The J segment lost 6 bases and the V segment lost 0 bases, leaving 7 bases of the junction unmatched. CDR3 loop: CASSLATGQPNGYTF. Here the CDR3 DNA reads TGTGCCAGCAGCTTAGCGACGGGACAGCCTAATGGCTACACCTTC.

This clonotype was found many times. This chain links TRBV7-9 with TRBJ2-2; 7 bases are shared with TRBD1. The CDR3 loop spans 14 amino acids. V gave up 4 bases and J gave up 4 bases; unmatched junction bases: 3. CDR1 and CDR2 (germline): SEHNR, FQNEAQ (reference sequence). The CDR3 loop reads CASSSPGGTGELFF. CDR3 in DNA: TGTGCCAGCAGCTCACCAGGGGGCACCGGGGAGCTGTTTTTT.

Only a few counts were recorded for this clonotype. The CDR3 reads CATSRDLGASNQPQHF. The CDR3 DNA is TGTGCCACCAGCAGAGATCTGGGGGCAAGCAATCAGCCCCAGCATTTT. The rearrangement joins TRBV15 to TRBJ1-5, with D possibly TRBD1 on 6 matching bases. In germline, CDR1 is LNHNV, CDR2 YYDKDF (reference sequence). Trimming shortened V by 0 bases and J by 1 base, and 10 bases separated the two germline ends. This CDR3 is 16 amino acids long.

The CDR3 loop is CASSIEGGQPQHF. Written as DNA, the CDR3 is TGTGCCAGTAGTATAGAAGGTGGTCAGCCCCAGCATTTT. The V gene is TRBV19, the J gene TRBJ1-5; D gene ambiguous. This CDR3 has 13 amino acids. CDR1 is LNHDA and CDR2 is SQIVND in the germline V gene (reference sequence). V was pared by 0 bases and J by 6 bases, with 6 bases between.

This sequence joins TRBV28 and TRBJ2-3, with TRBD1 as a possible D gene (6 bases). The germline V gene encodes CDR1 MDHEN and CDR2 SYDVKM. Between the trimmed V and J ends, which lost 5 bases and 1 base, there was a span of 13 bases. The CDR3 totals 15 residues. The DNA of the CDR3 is TGTGCCAGCAGTAACCACAGGGCCCGCACAGATACGCAGTATTTT. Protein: CASSNHRARTDTQYF.

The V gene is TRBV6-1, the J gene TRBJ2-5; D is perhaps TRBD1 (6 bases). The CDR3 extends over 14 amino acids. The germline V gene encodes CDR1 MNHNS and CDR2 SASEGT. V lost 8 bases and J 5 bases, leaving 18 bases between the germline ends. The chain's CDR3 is CASCSLGASETQYF. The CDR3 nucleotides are TGTGCCAGCTGCTCGTTGGGGGCCTCTGAGACCCAGTACTTC.

The CDR3 loop reads CASSPQGQGYGYTF. The DNA for the CDR3 is TGTGCCAGCAGCCCGCAGGGACAGGGCTATGGCTACACCTTC. J is TRBJ1-2 and V is TRBV11-2, with TRBD1 identical over 9 bases. The CDR3 is made up of 14 amino acids. Trimming removed 5 bases from V and 4 bases from J; junction bases left unmatched: 5. CDR1 and CDR2 from the germline V gene are SGHAT and FQNNGV.

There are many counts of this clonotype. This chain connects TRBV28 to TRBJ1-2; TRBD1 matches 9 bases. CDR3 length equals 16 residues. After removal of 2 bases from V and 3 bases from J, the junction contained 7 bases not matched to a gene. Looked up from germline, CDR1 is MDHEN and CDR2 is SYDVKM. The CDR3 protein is CASSLGQGRRDYGYTF. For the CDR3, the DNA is TGTGCCAGCAGTTTAGGACAGGGGAGGCGAGACTATGGCTACACCTTC.